This T cell receptor beta chain was documented in a study of graft-versus-host responses after intestinal transplantation. Looking at the study overall: Every transplant recipient was induced with anti-thymocyte globulin, then maintained on tacrolimus and steroids for two to three years. Study-wide results and limits: GvH clones occurred in recipient marrow; some first appeared in ileum or blood.

Of note for this clone: Its antigen is not known.

Data came from immunoSEQ multiplex PCR; TCRdb stores just in-frame clones and leaves some out. In the table there are some 120,000 clones, roughly nine tenths of which are singletons. The receptor's source is a human donor who received an intestinal transplant. Sequenced material: unstimulated CD4+ T cells sorted from spleen or lymph node cells, taken before intestinal transplant.

CDR3 in DNA: TGTGCCAGCAGTTACTCGGGGCTTATCACAGATACGCAGTATTTT. Translation gives CASSYSGLITDTQYF. The chain carries TRBV6-5 and TRBJ2-3, with a weak D call TRBD1 (5 bases). This CDR3 has 15 residues. Trimming left V 0 bases short and J 2 bases short, with 9 bases between. Germline CDR1 MNHEY, CDR2 SVGAGI.